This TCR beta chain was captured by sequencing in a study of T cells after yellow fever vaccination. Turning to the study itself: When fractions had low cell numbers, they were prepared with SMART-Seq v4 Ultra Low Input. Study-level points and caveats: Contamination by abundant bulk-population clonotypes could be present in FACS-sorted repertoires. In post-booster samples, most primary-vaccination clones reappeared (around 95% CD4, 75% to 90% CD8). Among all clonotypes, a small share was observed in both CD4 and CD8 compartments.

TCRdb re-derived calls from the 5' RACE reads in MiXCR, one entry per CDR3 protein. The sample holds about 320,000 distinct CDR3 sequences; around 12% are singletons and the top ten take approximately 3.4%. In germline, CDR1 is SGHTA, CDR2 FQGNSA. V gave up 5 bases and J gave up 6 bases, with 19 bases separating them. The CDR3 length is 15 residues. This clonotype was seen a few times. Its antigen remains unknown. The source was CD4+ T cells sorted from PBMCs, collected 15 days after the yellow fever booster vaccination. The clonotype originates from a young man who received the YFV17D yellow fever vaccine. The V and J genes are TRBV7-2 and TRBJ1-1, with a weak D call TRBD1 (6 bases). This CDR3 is CASSIPGVLISEAFF. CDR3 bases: TGTGCCAGCAGCATCCCAGGGGTCCTTATCTCTGAAGCTTTCTTT.